Listed here are 11 T cell receptor beta chains from one sample, sequenced in a study of quantifying T cell responses using KT2 cells. Study-wide context: cDNA was made from DNase-treated RNA using alpha and beta constant primers.

Each cDNA got a UMI-containing oligo ligated at its 3' end. The first PCR ran approximately 4 cycles with an equimolar RC1.1 and RC1.2 beta primer mix. TCRdb used MiXCR to reprocess the UMI-ligation and nested PCR reads, holding one entry per CDR3 protein. The sample lists under 35,000 distinct CDR3 sequences, about a tenth occurring once. Sequenced material: PBMCs spiked with cells of the T cell clone KT2. Receptors originate from a human donor.

This clonotype was seen only a few times. CDR3 region: CASSPGRFNQPQHF. As DNA, the CDR3 is TGTGCCAGCAGTCCGGGACGTTTCAATCAGCCCCAGCATTTT. The genes are TRBV2 and TRBJ1-5, with D perhaps TRBD1 (5 bases). With 5 bases removed from V and 3 bases from J, the gap between germline ends came to 11 bases. CDR1 is SNHLY and CDR2 is FYNNEI in the germline V gene. The CDR3 runs 14 residues. Looking up the rest from reference TRBV2 and TRBJ1-5 gives the full variable domain: EPEVTQTPSHQVTQMGQEVILRCVPISNHLYFYWYRQILGQKVEFLVSFYNNEISEKSEIFDDQFSVERPDGSNFTLKIRSTKLEDSAMYFCASSPGRFNQPQHFGDGTRLSIL.

This clonotype was observed at least ten times. The rearrangement uses TRBV6-2 or TRBV6-3 and TRBJ1-5; D is possibly TRBD1 (6 bases). This CDR3 has 12 residues. CDR1 and CDR2 (germline): MNHEY, SVGEGT. Trimming took 9 bases from V and 4 from J, leaving 10 bases between them. CDR3 in amino acids: CASRQGNQPQHF. The DNA of the CDR3 is TGTGCCAGTCGGCAGGGGAATCAGCCCCAGCATTTT.

This clonotype was found a few times. The chain employs TRBV5-5 and TRBJ1-1; D remains ambiguous. The CDR3 extends over 13 amino acids. Germline V lookup: CDR1 SGHKS, CDR2 YYEKEE (reference sequence). The germline V and J ends were trimmed by 4 bases and 2 bases, with 9 bases remaining between them. CDR3 in DNA: TGTGCCAGCAGCCCACAGAGTAACACTGAAGCTTTCTTT. Encoded protein: CASSPQSNTEAFF.

This clonotype was observed a single time. The CDR3 DNA reads TGTGCCAGCAGCTTAGGACCTCGGGAGACCCAGTACTTC. It encodes CASSLGPRETQYF. V gene TRBV7-3 combines with J gene TRBJ2-5, with D unresolved. CDR1 and CDR2 from the germline V gene are SGHTA and FQGTGA. This CDR3 contains 13 residues. V lost 2 bases and J lost 5, with 9 bases in between.

The chain links TRBV4-1 to TRBJ1-6; D gene ambiguous. Germline assignment: CDR1 MGHRA and CDR2 YSYEKL. This CDR3 has 14 amino acids. Trimming stripped 1 base from V and 13 bases from J, with 14 bases between. CDR3 nucleotides: TGCGCCAGCAGCCAAGGGATGGGGAGTCGTCCCCTCCACTTT. Amino acids: CASSQGMGSRPLHF.

The sample holds a few counts of this clonotype. This rearrangement joins TRBV7-2 to TRBJ2-2, with 13 bases identical to TRBD2. Germline V gene lookup returns CDR1 SGHTA and CDR2 FQGNSA. The CDR3 extends over 19 amino acids. Trimming at V came to 5 bases and at J to 4 bases, leaving 13 bases not matched to a gene. The CDR3 DNA reads TGTGCCAGCAGCCCCGGACTAGCGGGAGCGGGTTCGGTCACCGGGGAGCTGTTTTTT. It codes for CASSPGLAGAGSVTGELFF.

The chain recombines TRBV28 with TRBJ2-7; 7 bases fit TRBD2. Trimming cost V 3 bases and J 2 bases; bases outside gene matches: 10. Germline lookup yields CDR1 MDHEN and CDR2 SYDVKM. The CDR3 is 16 amino acids. The CDR3, as DNA: TGTGCCAGCAGTTTTAGTCTAGCGGTTCTGACCTACGAGCAGTACTTC. Its protein product is CASSFSLAVLTYEQYF.

This chain uses TRBV5-1 with TRBJ2-7; no clear D gene. Germline CDR1 SGHRS, CDR2 YFSETQ. Trimming removed 3 bases at V and 0 bases at J, with 4 bases between. This CDR3 comprises 12 residues. Here the CDR3 reads CASSSDSYEQYF. For the CDR3, the DNA is TGCGCCAGCAGCTCCGACTCCTACGAGCAGTACTTC. The whole variable domain, remainder taken from reference TRBV5-1 and TRBJ2-7, is KAGVTQTPRYLIKTRGQQVTLSCSPISGHRSVSWYQQTPGQGLQFLFEYFSETQRNKGNFPGRFSGRQFSNSRSEMNVSTLELGDSALYLCASSSDSYEQYFGPGTRLTVT.

The chain is built from TRBV7-6 and TRBJ2-7; 8 bases are shared with TRBD1. The germline gives CDR1 SGHVS, CDR2 FNYEAQ. Trimming removed 0 bases from V and 6 bases from J; junction bases left unmatched: 7. The CDR3 runs 15 residues. CDR3 DNA: TGTGCCAGCAGCTTAGCGGGCCAGGGGGCGAGCGAGCAGTACTTC. Its protein is CASSLAGQGASEQYF.

There are many counts of this clonotype. The chain has TRBV29-1 and TRBJ1-1; the D gene is possibly TRBD1 (6 bases). Germline-derived CDR1 and CDR2 are SQVTM and ANQGSEA. V lost 1 base and J lost 3, with 9 bases in between. This CDR3 is 13 amino acids long. CDR3 protein: CSVEADRYTEAFF. In nucleotides, the CDR3 is TGCAGCGTTGAAGCGGACAGATACACTGAAGCTTTCTTT. Full variable domain (remainder filled in from reference TRBV29-1 and TRBJ1-1): SAVISQKPSRDICQRGTSLTIQCQVDSQVTMMFWYRQQPGQSLTLIATANQGSEATYESGFVIDKFPISRPNLTFSTLTVSNMSPEDSSIYLCSVEADRYTEAFFGQGTRLTVV.

This clonotype appeared a few times. The V call is TRBV5-6, the J call TRBJ1-1; D is uncertain. This CDR3 is built from 14 residues. In germline, CDR1 is SGHDT, CDR2 YYEEEE. The V gene lost 0 bases and the J gene lost 14 bases, with 20 bases spanning the gap. CDR3 nucleotides: TGTGCCAGCAGCTTGGGGAGATGGGGTGCTGATGGATTCTTT. Its protein is CASSLGRWGADGFF.